Listed below are T cell receptor beta chains from one sample, sequenced in a study of blood T cells in healthy people across ages. TCRdb independently ran MiXCR on the 5' RACE reads; one entry per CDR3 protein. The table records some 780,000 distinct CDR3 sequences, around 50% of them present only once. The specimen sequenced was blood. The receptors were sampled from a man aged 35-49 years in good health. CDR3s include the opening cysteine and the closing phenylalanine or tryptophan. Each record gives: V gene, D gene, J gene, CDR3 protein. A D gene is named only where the DNA matches it firmly.

TRBV7-2	-	TRBJ2-7	CASSFSGSYEQYF
TRBV12-3/TRBV12-4	-	TRBJ1-1	CASSPPESLNTEAFF
TRBV20-1	TRBD2	TRBJ2-7	CSASKPGLGYEQYF
TRBV20-1	-	TRBJ1-1	CSARDPGLTTKGTEAFF
TRBV28	-	TRBJ2-7	CASTLVRQPYEQYF
TRBV7-2	-	TRBJ2-1	CASSFSWTSEQFF
TRBV2	TRBD1	TRBJ2-1	CASTGPGQEYNEQFF
TRBV12-3/TRBV12-4	-	TRBJ2-7	CASSVLLRPYEQYF
TRBV2	-	TRBJ1-4	CASSEARQPSGEKLFF
TRBV4-1	TRBD2	TRBJ2-5	CASSQVEGRDETQYF
TRBV5-1	TRBD2	-	CASSIGAGVDEQYF
TRBV4-1	-	TRBJ1-6	CASSQEGLGSYNSPLHF
TRBV5-6	-	TRBJ1-2	CASSQSPNYGYTF
TRBV20-1	TRBD2	TRBJ2-7	CSATSGGVEEAQYF
TRBV6-1	TRBD1	TRBJ2-7	CASSDLAGTGSYEQYF
TRBV7-9	TRBD1	TRBJ1-5	CASSNAAGTDGNQPQHF
TRBV20-1	TRBD2	TRBJ2-5	CSAKTPGLAGGETQYF
TRBV6-2/TRBV6-3	TRBD2	-	CASATLAGRYEQYF
TRBV7-8	TRBD1	TRBJ2-5	CASSAPQGVSGETQYF
TRBV6-5	-	TRBJ2-7	CASSDNVNYEQYF
TRBV6-1	TRBD1	TRBJ2-4	CASSVTGGFGKNIQYF
TRBV4-2	TRBD1	TRBJ2-4	CASSQEGQGGNIQYF
TRBV27	-	TRBJ2-6	CATLPGPGANVLTF
TRBV20-1	-	TRBJ2-3	CSAFRLGVTDTQYF
TRBV2	-	TRBJ1-5	CATHPDIVRNQPQHF
TRBV2	-	TRBJ2-3	CASIGGNKDTQYF
TRBV5-1	-	TRBJ2-5	CASSSRPGVKETQYF
TRBV2	-	TRBJ2-4	CASAREVLGEQYF
TRBV7-2	TRBD2	TRBJ2-7	CASSLEVTSGDYEQYF
TRBV9	-	TRBJ2-1	CASSVDPGSLVHNEQFF